Shown below are 17 T cell receptor beta chains from a single sample sequenced in a study of blood T cell repertoires in COVID-19. Profiled with immunoSEQ multiplex PCR; TCRdb holds only in-frame clones, not every one. The data contain over 100,000 clones, around four fifths of them seen just once; the ten biggest clones take up 15% to 20%. Source material: peripheral blood. The receptors were gathered from a woman aged 55-70 years with acute or convalescent COVID-19.

V and J are TRBV6-5 and TRBJ2-3; D unclear. Trimming removed 8 bases at V and 6 bases at J, with 18 bases between. The germline CDR1 and CDR2 sequences are MNHEY and SVGAGI. This CDR3 has 14 residues. CDR3 sequence (DNA): TGTGCCAGCCGCCTCGGTGAGCTCGTCGATACGCAGTATTTT. Amino acid sequence: CASRLGELVDTQYF.

In this sample, this clone turned up once. The chain recombines TRBV3-1 (or the pseudogene TRBV3-2) with TRBJ2-3; D is perhaps TRBD1 (7 bases). Trimming cost V 0 bases and J 4 bases, with 11 bases left between them. CDR3 size: 15 residues. Germline CDR1 is LGHDT and CDR2 is YNNKEL (reference sequence). The CDR3 region has the DNA TGTGCCAGCAGCCAAGACCCAGGGGGGTCAGATACGCAGTATTTT. Amino acid sequence: CASSQDPGGSDTQYF.

The chain employs TRBV28 and TRBJ2-7, with a possible D match to TRBD2 (6 bases). The CDR3 spans 16 residues. Trimming shortened V by 4 bases and J by 7 bases, and 23 bases separated the two germline ends. Germline CDR1 and CDR2: MDHEN and SYDVKM. CDR3 amino acids: CASSSFGGATLLEQYF. CDR3 nucleotides: TGTGCCAGCAGTTCCTTCGGGGGTGCAACCCTTCTAGAGCAGTACTTC.

The chain combines TRBV18 with TRBJ2-7; 7 bases agree with TRBD1. CDR3 length equals 14 residues. V dropped 2 bases and J dropped 3; count of bases not matched to a gene: 4. Germline CDR1 is KGHSH and CDR2 is LQKENI. CDR3 DNA: TGTGCCAGCTCACCAGGGGGACAGCTCTACGAGCAGTACTTC. This encodes CASSPGGQLYEQYF.

The chain employs TRBV7-2 and TRBJ2-5, with no clear D. The CDR3 covers 11 residues. V was pared by 2 bases and J by 6 bases, with 4 bases between. The germline V gene has CDR1 SGHTA and CDR2 FQGNSA. The CDR3 loop is CASSLTQTQYF. CDR3 bases: TGTGCCAGCAGCTTAACACAGACCCAGTACTTC.

The V and J genes are TRBV27 and TRBJ2-7; weak D call: TRBD1 (6 bases). V was trimmed by 5 bases and J by 3 bases, leaving 14 bases between them. The CDR3 is 14 amino acids. Per germline, CDR1 MNHEY and CDR2 SMNVEV (reference sequence). The CDR3 nucleotides read TGTGCCAGCAGTGCCGGGACAACGCTCTACGAGCAGTACTTC. It is translated as CASSAGTTLYEQYF.

The chain recombines TRBV5-5 with TRBJ1-6, with 8 nucleotides matching TRBD1. The J segment lost 8 bases and the V segment lost 1 base, leaving 5 bases of the junction unmatched. Germline lookup yields CDR1 SGHKS and CDR2 YYEKEE (reference sequence). The CDR3 sequence is 15 residues long. CDR3 sequence (DNA): TGTGCCAGCAGCTTGAGGATACAGGGGGATTCACCCCTCCACTTT. Protein sequence: CASSLRIQGDSPLHF.

This chain links TRBV9 with TRBJ2-5; TRBD2 matches 10 bases. V was pared by 0 bases and J by 1 base, with 3 bases of the junction left unmatched. Germline V gene lookup returns CDR1 SGDLS and CDR2 YYNGEE. The CDR3 length is 16 residues. CDR3 sequence (DNA): TGTGCCAGCAGCGTAGGCCTAGCGGGGGCCCAAGAGACCCAGTACTTC. Protein product: CASSVGLAGAQETQYF.

The V gene is TRBV3-1 (or the pseudogene TRBV3-2), the J gene TRBJ1-6, with D perhaps matching TRBD1 (5 bases). V gave up 3 bases and J gave up 4 bases, with 10 bases separating them. Germline-derived CDR1 and CDR2 are LGHDT and YNNKEL (reference sequence). The CDR3 is made up of 15 amino acids. This CDR3 reads CASSQSGDYNSPLHF. The CDR3 nucleotides are TGTGCCAGCAGCCAGTCGGGGGATTATAATTCACCCCTCCACTTT.

This clone was seen a handful of times. One end of the junction does not line up with germline, which may come from a read error. The genes are TRBV7-7 and TRBJ2-7, with TRBD2 matching 8 bases. The CDR3 has 16 amino acids. CDR1 and CDR2 from the germline V gene are SSHAT and FNYEAQ (reference sequence). CDR3 bases: TGTGCTAGCAGCTCTGAAGCGGGGGAGAGCTCCTACGAGCAGTACTTC. Translating it yields CASSSEAGESSYEQYF.

The J gene is TRBJ2-3, the V gene TRBV2; TRBD2 matches 7 bases. In germline, CDR1 is SNHLY, CDR2 FYNNEI. The CDR3 is 15 residues long. V was clipped by 7 bases and J by 0 bases; unmatched bases: 7. CDR3 sequence (DNA): TGTGCCAGCACCCCCTCGGGACTAAGCACAGATACGCAGTATTTT. It encodes CASTPSGLSTDTQYF.

This chain links TRBV7-2 with TRBJ2-3; tentative D call: TRBD2 (5 bases). The CDR3 is made up of 13 amino acids. Between the trimmed V and J ends, which lost 4 bases and 4 bases, there was a span of 9 bases. In germline, CDR1 is SGHTA, CDR2 FQGNSA. The CDR3 DNA is TGTGCCAGCAGCTCTAGGCGGGCAGATACGCAGTATTTT. Encoded protein: CASSSRRADTQYF.

This chain uses TRBV2 with TRBJ1-1; TRBD1 agrees at 7 bases. Per germline, CDR1 SNHLY and CDR2 FYNNEI. With V trimmed by 8 bases and J by 4 bases, 4 bases remained unmatched. There are 12 residues in the CDR3. The CDR3 sequence: CASEQGITEAFF. DNA of the CDR3: TGTGCCAGCGAACAGGGGATCACTGAAGCTTTCTTT.

This clone has a single count. This chain joins TRBV7-9 and TRBJ2-3, with D tentatively TRBD1 (5 bases). Trimming left V 3 bases short and J 7 bases short, with 8 bases between. The CDR3 runs 12 residues. Germline V lookup: CDR1 SEHNR, CDR2 FQNEAQ (reference sequence). CDR3 residues: CASSLTVNTQYF. The CDR3 nucleotides are TGTGCCAGCAGCTTGACAGTGAATACGCAGTATTTT.

This clone appeared a single time. The chain uses TRBV6-5 and TRBJ1-5, with a weak D call TRBD1 (5 bases). This CDR3 has 14 amino acids. CDR1 is MNHEY and CDR2 is SVGAGI in the germline V gene. Trimming removed 5 bases from V and 4 bases from J, with 12 bases in between. CDR3 amino acids: CASSRGHLNQPQHF. CDR3 sequence (DNA): TGTGCCAGCAGTCGTGGACACCTAAATCAGCCCCAGCATTTT.

In this sample, this clone turned up once. The chain links TRBV19 to TRBJ1-5; tentatively, D is TRBD1 (6 bases). The CDR3 runs to 16 residues. CDR1 and CDR2 from the germline V gene are LNHDA and SQIVND (reference sequence). V lost 6 bases and J lost 7, with 22 bases in between. CDR3 residues: CASSPGGATRGQPQHF. DNA for the CDR3: TGTGCCAGTAGCCCGGGGGGGGCCACCCGCGGGCAGCCCCAGCATTTT.

The rearrangement uses TRBV15 and TRBJ1-2; the D is unclear. V lost 0 bases, J lost 4 bases, and 9 bases lay in between. This CDR3 comprises 14 residues. Germline values: CDR1 LNHNV, CDR2 YYDKDF (reference sequence). The CDR3 loop is CATSRDHSLYGYTF. CDR3 coding DNA: TGTGCCACCAGCAGAGATCATAGCCTCTATGGCTACACCTTC.